This is a list of T cell receptor beta chains from one sample in a study of T cells in Graves' hyperthyroidism and ophthalmopathy. TCRdb called the multiplex PCR reads again in MiXCR, with one record for every CDR3 protein. The table has fewer than 750,000 distinct CDR3 sequences, roughly 46% seen once. The sample comprised peripheral blood or thyroid tissue (not recorded which). These receptors all stem from a woman under 30 with Graves' hyperthyroidism. Both conserved end residues are part of each CDR3. The D gene is left open where the match is weak. Clone size is shown for a subset of rows, as once, few, many or a class of expanded clone.

CDR3,DNA,J,length,V,size,D
CASSPPPGAGELFF,TGTGCCAGCAGTCCCCCCCCGGGAGCTGGGGAGCTGTTTTTT,TRBJ2-2,14,TRBV6-2/TRBV6-3,many,-
CASSEEGAGNTEAFF,TGTGCCAGCAGTGAAGAGGGGGCGGGGAACACTGAAGCTTTCTTT,TRBJ1-1,15,TRBV12-3/TRBV12-4,-,TRBD1
CASSISGTGRVEQYF,TGTGCCAGTAGTATCAGCGGGACAGGACGGGTCGAGCAGTACTTC,TRBJ2-7,15,TRBV19,-,-
CASSQGQEKSNQPQHF,TGCGCCAGCAGCCAAGGACAGGAGAAAAGCAATCAGCCCCAGCATTTT,TRBJ1-5,16,TRBV4-3,-,-
CATAGTGGGGNQPQHF,TGTGCCACCGCCGGGACAGGGGGCGGGGGTAATCAGCCCCAGCATTTT,TRBJ1-5,16,TRBV19,many,TRBD1
CASSPYRLAGGEQYF,TGTGCCAGCAGCCCCTACCGACTAGCGGGAGGCGAGCAGTACTTC,TRBJ2-7,15,TRBV2,-,TRBD2
CASSEASGANVLTF,TGTGCCAGCAGCGAGGCTAGCGGGGCCAACGTCCTGACTTTC,TRBJ2-6,14,TRBV9,-,-
CASSQGGSADTQYF,TGTGCCAGCAGCCAGGGGGGGAGCGCAGATACGCAGTATTTT,TRBJ2-3,14,TRBV14,-,TRBD2
CASSIRGRTYEQYF,TGTGCCAGTAGTATAAGGGGTCGCACCTACGAGCAGTACTTC,TRBJ2-7,14,TRBV19,many,-
CSVDVVGKEQFF,TGCAGCGTTGATGTGGTGGGGAAGGAGCAGTTCTTC,TRBJ2-1,12,TRBV29-1,few,-
CSALSPGTGDEDTQYF,TGCAGTGCCCTTTCCCCCGGGACAGGGGATGAAGATACGCAGTATTTT,TRBJ2-3,16,TRBV20-1,-,TRBD1
CASSGQGKPYEQYF,TGTGCCAGCAGCGGACAGGGGAAACCCTACGAGCAGTACTTC,TRBJ2-7,14,TRBV9,many,TRBD1
CSAEGAGEETQYF,TGCAGTGCAGAGGGAGCGGGCGAAGAGACCCAGTACTTC,TRBJ2-5,13,TRBV20-1,-,-
CASRVGQINSPLHF,TGCGCCAGCAGGGTGGGACAGATAAATTCACCCCTCCACTTT,TRBJ1-6,14,TRBV10-2,many,TRBD1
CASRPRDVGNTIYF,TGTGCCAGCAGACCCCGGGATGTGGGAAACACCATATATTTT,TRBJ1-3,14,TRBV12-3/TRBV12-4,many,-
CATSDPGQGGEPQHF,TGTGCCACCAGTGATCCGGGACAGGGCGGCGAACCCCAGCATTTT,TRBJ1-5,15,TRBV24-1,-,TRBD1
CASLQGTGETQYF,TGTGCCAGCCTACAGGGGACAGGCGAGACCCAGTACTTC,TRBJ2-5,13,TRBV11-2,many,TRBD1
CASSLEGGPTF,TGTGCCAGCAGCTTAGAAGGGGGGCCTACCTTC,TRBJ1-2,11,TRBV9,-,-
CASSQVTGTGDETQYF,TGTGCCAGCAGCCAAGTGACCGGGACAGGGGACGAGACCCAGTACTTC,TRBJ2-5,16,TRBV3-1,many,TRBD1
CATKRPGGGTDTQYF,TGTGCCACCAAGAGACCAGGGGGAGGCACAGATACGCAGTATTTT,TRBJ2-3,15,TRBV10-3,-,TRBD1
CASSESLWSLSYNEQFF,TGTGCCAGCAGTGAGTCGCTCTGGTCCCTCTCCTACAATGAGCAGTTCTTC,TRBJ2-1,17,TRBV25-1,many,-
CASSLSGSSNYEQYF,TGTGCCAGCAGTTTATCGGGTTCGTCGAACTACGAGCAGTACTTC,TRBJ2-7,15,TRBV27,few,-
CASSPYTTSGRSFWDVNGYTF,TGTGCCAGCAGCCCATACACGACTAGCGGGAGGTCCTTCTGGGACGTGAATGGCTACACCTTC,TRBJ1-2,21,TRBV11-1,-,-
CASSFGGPDASTDTQYF,TGTGCCAGCAGCTTCGGGGGGCCGGACGCTAGCACAGATACGCAGTATTTT,TRBJ2-3,17,TRBV11-3,-,-
CASRGTRTGGNQPQHF,TGTGCCAGCAGGGGGACAAGGACAGGGGGCAATCAGCCCCAGCATTTT,TRBJ1-5,16,TRBV2,few,TRBD1
CSVEAGGGGYEQYF,TGCAGCGTTGAAGCAGGGGGCGGTGGCTACGAGCAGTACTTC,TRBJ2-7,14,TRBV29-1,-,TRBD1
CASSQWSSGPYEQYF,TGTGCCAGCAGCCAGTGGTCTAGCGGGCCTTACGAGCAGTACTTC,TRBJ2-7,15,TRBV4-2,many,TRBD2
CSAGGFTEAFF,TGCAGTGCTGGAGGGTTCACTGAAGCTTTCTTT,TRBJ1-1,11,TRBV20-1,few,-
CATSREGLGNQPQHF,TGTGCCACCAGCAGAGAGGGTTTGGGCAATCAGCCCCAGCATTTT,TRBJ1-5,15,TRBV15,-,-
CAGRDNQGSDEQFF,TGTGCCGGCAGGGATAATCAGGGTTCGGATGAGCAGTTCTTC,TRBJ2-1,14,TRBV7-8,-,-
CASSRTGARFTGRADTQYF,TGTGCCAGTAGCAGGACAGGGGCCAGGTTTACGGGACGGGCAGATACGCAGTATTTT,TRBJ2-3,19,TRBV19,-,TRBD1
CASSLRGNNYEQYF,TGTGCCAGCAGTTTAAGGGGCAACAACTACGAGCAGTACTTC,TRBJ2-7,14,TRBV27,many,-
CASSSDRHSYEQYF,TGTGCCAGCAGCTCGGACCGCCACTCCTACGAGCAGTACTTC,TRBJ2-7,14,TRBV7-9,many,-
CASSLIHLHTDTQYF,TGTGCCAGCAGCTTGATTCATTTACATACAGATACGCAGTATTTT,TRBJ2-3,15,TRBV5-4,-,-
CATSRGEGYQPQHF,TGTGCCACCAGCAGAGGGGAGGGGTATCAGCCCCAGCATTTT,TRBJ1-5,14,TRBV15,many,-
CASSLSAGGGSGYTF,TGTGCCAGCAGCTTATCGGCGGGAGGGGGAAGTGGCTACACCTTC,TRBJ1-2,15,TRBV7-2,-,-
CSGGSSTEAFF,TGCAGCGGCGGGAGTAGCACTGAAGCTTTCTTT,TRBJ1-1,11,TRBV29-1,-,-
CASSEPGSGEQYF,TGTGCCAGCAGTGAACCGGGCTCGGGCGAGCAGTACTTC,TRBJ2-7,13,TRBV6-1,many,-
CASSLDPGQGYSHGYTF,TGTGCCAGCAGCTTGGATCCGGGACAGGGTTATTCGCATGGCTACACCTTC,TRBJ1-2,17,TRBV5-6,-,TRBD1
CASREPAGTPYGYTF,TGTGCCAGCAGAGAACCCGCGGGGACCCCCTATGGCTACACCTTC,TRBJ1-2,15,TRBV28,-,-
CSVAGTGRAEAFF,TGCAGTGTTGCCGGGACAGGGAGGGCTGAAGCTTTCTTT,TRBJ1-1,13,TRBV20-1,-,TRBD1
CASSLVRQNSNQPQHF,TGTGCCAGCAGCTTAGTGAGACAGAATAGCAATCAGCCCCAGCATTTT,TRBJ1-5,16,TRBV7-2,many,-
CSVGTTGFSYEQYF,TGCAGCGTCGGTACGACGGGGTTCTCCTACGAGCAGTACTTC,TRBJ2-7,14,TRBV29-1,few,-
CASSETGGSTPLHF,TGTGCCAGCAGTGAGACAGGGGGCAGTACACCCCTCCACTTT,TRBJ1-6,14,TRBV2,-,TRBD1
CASSLGAGGSYEQYF,TGTGCCAGCAGCCTTGGGGCAGGGGGGTCCTACGAGCAGTACTTC,TRBJ2-7,15,TRBV11-3,many,-
CSARGGTEKLFF,TGCAGCGCCCGGGGGGGTACTGAAAAACTGTTTTTT,TRBJ1-4,12,TRBV29-1,-,-
CASSAGTGINQPQHF,TGTGCCAGCAGTGCCGGGACAGGGATCAATCAGCCCCAGCATTTT,TRBJ1-5,15,TRBV9,-,TRBD1
CASRRGTGGDEKLFF,TGTGCCAGCAGGAGAGGGACAGGGGGGGATGAAAAACTGTTTTTT,TRBJ1-4,15,TRBV7-9,-,TRBD1
CSARGQGETQYF,TGCAGTGCTAGAGGCCAGGGAGAGACCCAGTACTTC,TRBJ2-5,12,TRBV20-1,many,-
CASSSSGLAGRETQYF,TGTGCCAGCAGCTCCAGCGGACTAGCGGGAAGAGAGACCCAGTACTTC,TRBJ2-5,16,TRBV7-2,-,TRBD2